This T cell receptor (beta chain) was obtained from a study of T cells after yellow fever vaccination. Study at large: Fractions low in cell number were prepared with SMART-Seq v4 Ultra Low Input. General observations from the study: At less than 97% for CD4 and 88% for CD8, most primary-vaccination clones showed up again after the booster.

CDR1 and CDR2 (germline): DFQATT, SNEGSKA (reference sequence). Deletions cut 1 base from V and 3 bases from J, with 13 bases between. The CDR3 consists of 15 residues. TCRdb fed the 5' RACE reads into MiXCR, producing one record per CDR3 protein. The table has approximately 250,000 distinct CDR3 sequences, approximately 5.2% seen once; the top ten hold roughly 3.3%. This clonotype was recorded many times. Its target is not known. The chain employs TRBV20-1 and TRBJ1-5; weak D call: TRBD1 (6 bases). This specimen consisted of CD4+ T cells sorted from PBMCs, obtained on the day of the yellow fever booster vaccination. The TCR comes from a man between 18 and 35 years old who received the YFV17D yellow fever vaccine. CDR3 coding DNA: TGCAGTGCTAGAGCTGGCAGGGGAGACAATCAGCCCCAGCATTTT. It codes for CSARAGRGDNQPQHF.